This is a list of T cell receptor beta chains from one sample in a study of cytomegalovirus exposure and HLA in healthy donors. Clones were read by immunoSEQ multiplex PCR, and TCRdb kept only the in-frame ones, dropping some. The top ten hold around 3.6% of the sample, which has some 110,000 clones, about 88% seen once. Sequencing used PBMCs. Every receptor here comes from a woman younger than 35 in good health and CMV-seropositive. Both conserved end residues are part of each CDR3. The order of the fields is CDR3 DNA, CDR3 protein, V gene, clone size, J gene, D gene. D genes are given only for firm matches. The listing skips clone size in some rows; elsewhere it reads once, few, many or a size class.

CDR3nt: TGCGCCAGCAGCTTGGGCGGGGGAAGCTCCTACAATGAGCAGTTCTTC
CDR3aa: CASSLGGGSSYNEQFF
v_gene: TRBV5-1
abundance: .
j_gene: TRBJ2-1
d_gene: TRBD2

CDR3nt: TGTGCCAGCAGTCCAGGGACAGATGGTGAAAAACTGTTTTTT
CDR3aa: CASSPGTDGEKLFF
v_gene: TRBV28
abundance: .
j_gene: TRBJ1-4
d_gene: TRBD1

CDR3nt: TGTGCCAGCAGCCCCTCGGTAGGCACAGATACGCAGTATTTT
CDR3aa: CASSPSVGTDTQYF
v_gene: TRBV11-2
abundance: .
j_gene: TRBJ2-3
d_gene: .

CDR3nt: TGTGCCTGGAGTTGGACAGCGTCAAACAATCAGCCCCAGCATTTT
CDR3aa: CAWSWTASNNQPQHF
v_gene: TRBV30
abundance: .
j_gene: TRBJ1-5
d_gene: .

CDR3nt: TGTGCCAGCAGTTACGAAGAGAGCGACGAGCAGTACTTC
CDR3aa: CASSYEESDEQYF
v_gene: TRBV6-5
abundance: .
j_gene: TRBJ2-7
d_gene: .

CDR3nt: TGTGCCATCACCGGAGGGGACAGTTATAATTCACCCCTCCACTTT
CDR3aa: CAITGGDSYNSPLHF
v_gene: TRBV10-3
abundance: .
j_gene: TRBJ1-6
d_gene: TRBD1

CDR3nt: TGTGCCAGTAGTATAGGGGCCGTGCAATACGAGCAGTACTTC
CDR3aa: CASSIGAVQYEQYF
v_gene: TRBV19
abundance: .
j_gene: TRBJ2-7
d_gene: .

CDR3nt: TGTGCCAGCAGCTTAGAGAACGGGGCTAGCGGTTACGAGCAGTACTTC
CDR3aa: CASSLENGASGYEQYF
v_gene: TRBV11-2
abundance: .
j_gene: TRBJ2-7
d_gene: TRBD2

CDR3nt: TGTGCCTGGAGTGTACGAGGGAACACTGAAGCTTTCTTT
CDR3aa: CAWSVRGNTEAFF
v_gene: TRBV30
abundance: .
j_gene: TRBJ1-1
d_gene: .

CDR3nt: TGTGCCAGCCAGGCGTACACCGGGGAGCTGTTTTTT
CDR3aa: CASQAYTGELFF
v_gene: TRBV6-5
abundance: .
j_gene: TRBJ2-2
d_gene: .

CDR3nt: TGTGCCAGTAGTATCGGACGCGGGGAGACCCAGTACTTC
CDR3aa: CASSIGRGETQYF
v_gene: TRBV19
abundance: .
j_gene: TRBJ2-5
d_gene: .

CDR3nt: TGTGCCAGCAGCGTAGAACAGGGCTACGAGCAGTACTTC
CDR3aa: CASSVEQGYEQYF
v_gene: TRBV9
abundance: .
j_gene: TRBJ2-7
d_gene: .

CDR3nt: TGTGCCAGCAGCGAGGTCAGGGGGCTGCCAGATACGCAGTATTTT
CDR3aa: CASSEVRGLPDTQYF
v_gene: TRBV9
abundance: .
j_gene: TRBJ2-3
d_gene: TRBD1

CDR3nt: TGCAGCGTTGAAGTTAACGGGTTTGGCACTGAAGCTTTCTTT
CDR3aa: CSVEVNGFGTEAFF
v_gene: TRBV29-1
abundance: once
j_gene: TRBJ1-1
d_gene: .

CDR3nt: TGTGCCAGCAGTTTCGGACAGGGAGCATCCGGGGAGCTGTTTTTT
CDR3aa: CASSFGQGASGELFF
v_gene: TRBV6-6
abundance: .
j_gene: TRBJ2-2
d_gene: TRBD1

CDR3nt: TGTGCCAGCAGCTCTAGCGGGAGGCCGCCCTACGAGCAGTACTTC
CDR3aa: CASSSSGRPPYEQYF
v_gene: TRBV7-9
abundance: .
j_gene: TRBJ2-7
d_gene: TRBD2

CDR3nt: TGTGCCAGCAGTTACCAGGGACTGCCCCACAATGAGCAGTTCTTC
CDR3aa: CASSYQGLPHNEQFF
v_gene: TRBV6-5
abundance: .
j_gene: TRBJ2-1
d_gene: .

CDR3nt: TGCGCCAGCAGTCATTCGAAATCCCGACTAGCGGGGGGCCAGGATACGCAGTATTTT
CDR3aa: CASSHSKSRLAGGQDTQYF
v_gene: TRBV23-1
abundance: .
j_gene: TRBJ2-3
d_gene: TRBD2

CDR3nt: TGCGCCAGCAGTGAGTACAGGGCGTCTGAAGCTTTCTTT
CDR3aa: CASSEYRASEAFF
v_gene: TRBV10-2
abundance: .
j_gene: TRBJ1-1
d_gene: .

CDR3nt: TGTGCCAGCAGCTTGGGGGGCGCGACAGGGAGGAATGAGCAGTTCTTC
CDR3aa: CASSLGGATGRNEQFF
v_gene: TRBV5-4
abundance: few
j_gene: TRBJ2-1
d_gene: .

CDR3nt: TGTGCTAGTGGTTTGCCCATCCGACAGGGCCGTGGGGGCACAGATACGCAGTATTTT
CDR3aa: CASGLPIRQGRGGTDTQYF
v_gene: TRBV12-5
abundance: .
j_gene: TRBJ2-3
d_gene: TRBD1

CDR3nt: TGTGCCAGCAGTGTGAGGGGGACACGTGGAAACACCATATATTTT
CDR3aa: CASSVRGTRGNTIYF
v_gene: TRBV2
abundance: .
j_gene: TRBJ1-3
d_gene: .

CDR3nt: TGTGCCAGCAGTGAGCAGGGCCTCGAGCAGTACTTC
CDR3aa: CASSEQGLEQYF
v_gene: TRBV25-1
abundance: .
j_gene: TRBJ2-7
d_gene: .

CDR3nt: TGTGCCAGCAGCGTAGAATGGGACAGCAAATATGGCTACACCTTC
CDR3aa: CASSVEWDSKYGYTF
v_gene: TRBV9
abundance: .
j_gene: TRBJ1-2
d_gene: TRBD1

CDR3nt: TGTGCCAGTAGCACGGACGGGAGGACAGATACGCAGTATTTT
CDR3aa: CASSTDGRTDTQYF
v_gene: TRBV19
abundance: .
j_gene: TRBJ2-3
d_gene: TRBD2

CDR3nt: TGTGCCAGCAGTTACCTACAGGGGGCGTCTGGAAACACCATATATTTT
CDR3aa: CASSYLQGASGNTIYF
v_gene: TRBV6-6
abundance: .
j_gene: TRBJ1-3
d_gene: TRBD1

CDR3nt: TGTGCCAGCGGGGACAGGGAGGGCGAGCAGTACTTC
CDR3aa: CASGDREGEQYF
v_gene: TRBV6-1
abundance: .
j_gene: TRBJ2-7
d_gene: TRBD1